Below, 27 T cell receptor beta chains from the same sample are listed, as sequenced in a study of a mutant IDH1 vaccine in newly diagnosed glioma. These TCRs' antigens remain unknown. Time point meaning: week 47, end of study. Each dose delivered 300 ug of mutant IDH1 20-mer peptide subcutaneously with imiquimod. Sequenced by immunoSEQ multiplex PCR; TCRdb stores in-frame clones only, minus some. The sample contains roughly 86,000 clones, around nine tenths of which appear only once. The material sequenced was PBMCs, taken from a glioma patient whose treatment included an IDH1 peptide vaccine. Source of these receptors: a woman aged 45-65 years with glioma.

This sequence joins TRBV4-1 and TRBJ1-4, with D uncertain. Germline V CDR1 and CDR2: MGHRA, YSYEKL. This CDR3 is 17 amino acids long. With 0 bases removed from V and 7 bases from J, the gap between germline ends came to 18 bases. Written as DNA, the CDR3 is TGCGCCAGCAGCCAAGATCGGGCACAGCCCCGTACTGAAAAACTGTTTTTT. Residues: CASSQDRAQPRTEKLFF.

The chain uses TRBV5-1 and TRBJ2-1; 9 bases match TRBD2. The CDR3 has 16 amino acids. The germline CDR1 and CDR2 sequences are SGHRS and YFSETQ. The junction had 9 bases not matched to a gene; V was cut back by 3 bases and J by 5 bases. The CDR3 bases are TGCGCCAGCAGCTCTGGGGTAGCGGGGGTAAACAATGAGCAGTTCTTC. Translated: CASSSGVAGVNNEQFF.

This clone was found once. This chain connects TRBV28 to TRBJ2-5, with no clear D. The J call could be wrong; TRBJ2-7 is a better fit for the DNA end. The CDR3 covers 14 residues. The germline V gene has CDR1 MDHEN and CDR2 SYDVKM. CDR3: CASRPMGRSYEQYF. In DNA, the CDR3 is TGTGCCAGCAGACCTATGGGCAGGTCCTACGAGCAGTACTTC.

This sequence joins TRBV19 and TRBJ1-5, with D possibly being TRBD1 (6 bases). CDR1 and CDR2 (germline): LNHDA, SQIVND (reference sequence). Deletions cut 7 bases from V and 0 bases from J, with 19 bases between. The CDR3 totals 17 residues. The CDR3 sequence is CASKVGGGTYSNQPQHF. CDR3 nucleotides: TGTGCCAGTAAGGTCGGAGGGGGGACATATAGCAATCAGCCCCAGCATTTT.

This chain joins TRBV12-5 and TRBJ2-1, with D maybe TRBD2 (6 bases). The CDR3 runs 13 residues. V lost 3 bases, J lost 8 bases, and 11 bases lay in between. Germline-derived CDR1 and CDR2 are LGHNT and FRNRAP. The CDR3 spells CASGLGGSYEQFF. CDR3 DNA: TGTGCTAGTGGTTTAGGAGGGTCGTATGAGCAGTTCTTC.

The chain has TRBV18 and TRBJ1-3, with 10 bases matching TRBD1. Unmatched junction bases numbered 6, after V lost 4 bases and J lost 0 bases. The CDR3 contains 17 residues. In germline, CDR1 is KGHSH, CDR2 LQKENI. CDR3 sequence reads: CASSLRQGANSGNTIYF. DNA for the CDR3: TGTGCCAGCTCACTTCGACAGGGGGCCAACTCTGGAAACACCATATATTTT.

This chain joins TRBV9 and TRBJ2-7, with D unresolved. Deletions cut 1 base from V and 6 bases from J, with 11 bases between. This CDR3 spans 13 amino acids. Germline CDR1 reads SGDLS; CDR2 reads YYNGEE. The CDR3 is CASSVLVPSEQYF. CDR3 sequence (DNA): TGTGCCAGCAGCGTACTCGTACCTTCCGAGCAGTACTTC.

Notes on this clone: The sample contains more than one DNA sequence encoding this CDR3. The CDR3 protein is CASSGYNEQFF. The CDR3 DNA reads as TGTGCCAGCAGTGGGTACAATGAGCAGTTCTTC. The chain joins TRBV2 to TRBJ2-1, with D uncertain. The CDR3 contains 11 residues. Germline V gene data show CDR1 as SNHLY and CDR2 as FYNNEI. V lost 4 bases and J lost 4, with 2 bases in between.

With respect to this clone: Additional DNA sequences in this sample encode the identical CDR3. The gene calls are TRBV18 and TRBJ1-5; the D gene is possibly TRBD1 (5 bases). Germline V gene lookup returns CDR1 KGHSH and CDR2 LQKENI. The germline V and J ends were trimmed by 0 bases and 4 bases, with 7 bases remaining between them. There are 14 residues in the CDR3. The CDR3 reads CASSPPGGNQPQHF. Written as DNA, the CDR3 is TGTGCCAGCTCACCACCGGGGGGTAATCAGCCCCAGCATTTT.

This sequence joins TRBV28 and TRBJ1-2; perhaps TRBD1 as D (5 bases). Germline assignment: CDR1 MDHEN and CDR2 SYDVKM. The CDR3 has 16 residues. V lost 5 bases to trimming and J lost 3 bases, with 19 bases between them. CDR3 sequence (DNA): TGTGCCAGCAGTCTCCGGGGGTCGGGGGTCGACTATGGCTACACCTTC. Translated: CASSLRGSGVDYGYTF.

The chain combines TRBV9 with TRBJ2-3, with a tentative D call TRBD2 (6 bases). The CDR3 spans 15 residues. Trimming pared 0 bases from V and 1 base from J, leaving 9 bases between. Looked up from germline, CDR1 is SGDLS and CDR2 is YYNGEE. CDR3 protein: CASSVVSSGTDTQYF. CDR3 sequence (DNA): TGTGCCAGCAGCGTAGTTTCTAGCGGCACAGATACGCAGTATTTT.

This chain connects TRBV28 to TRBJ1-5; D is unresolved. With 5 bases removed from V and 9 bases from J, the gap between germline ends came to 14 bases. This CDR3 is built from 13 residues. Germline V gene sequence: CDR1 MDHEN, CDR2 SYDVKM. The CDR3 bases are TGTGCCAGCAGTCCCCCCCTGCTGAGGCCCCAGCATTTT. It is translated as CASSPPLLRPQHF. The full variable domain, completed using reference TRBV28 and TRBJ1-5, is DVKVTQSSRYLVKRTGEKVFLECVQDMDHENMFWYRQDPGLGLRLIYFSYDVKMKEKGDIPEGYSVSREKKERFSLILESASTNQTSMYLCASSPPLLRPQHFGDGTRLSIL.

The chain joins TRBV6-5 to TRBJ2-1; a weak D match, TRBD1 (5 bases). Germline-derived CDR1 and CDR2 are MNHEY and SVGAGI. Trimming left V 8 bases short and J 1 base short, with 9 bases between. CDR3 length equals 13 residues. CDR3 coding DNA: TGTGCCAGCCAGGGCAGATCCTACAATGAGCAGTTCTTC. Translated: CASQGRSYNEQFF.

The rearrangement links TRBV28 to TRBJ2-1; TRBD2 matches at 7 bases. J gave up 6 bases and V 8 bases, and 7 bases lay outside the gene matches. The CDR3 is made up of 13 amino acids. Per germline, CDR1 MDHEN and CDR2 SYDVKM. The CDR3 bases are TGTGCCAGCTTCCCGTCGGGGGGCAATGAGCAGTTCTTC. It encodes CASFPSGGNEQFF.

V is TRBV10-3 and J is TRBJ1-2; 7 bases fit TRBD1. With 6 bases clipped from V and 0 bases from J, the junction kept 4 bases outside the gene matches. Germline values: CDR1 ENHRY, CDR2 SYGVKD. The CDR3 totals 14 residues. CDR3 sequence (DNA): TGTGCCATCAGGGGTAGGGGGCCTAACTATGGCTACACCTTC. It yields the protein CAIRGRGPNYGYTF.

This chain uses TRBV5-1 with TRBJ1-5, with D uncertain. This CDR3 spans 13 amino acids. Trimming took off 5 bases at V and 5 bases at J, with 11 bases between the two ends. Germline assignment: CDR1 SGHRS and CDR2 YFSETQ. For the CDR3, the DNA is TGCGCCAGCAGACTTGAAGAAGATCAGCCCCAGCATTTT. Protein product: CASRLEEDQPQHF.

Here the CDR3 reads CASSDRSRTTYEQYF. The CDR3 nucleotides are TGTGCCAGCAGTGACCGCTCTAGGACAACCTACGAGCAGTACTTC. This sequence joins TRBV2 and TRBJ2-7, with D maybe TRBD1 (5 bases). The V gene lost 3 bases and the J gene lost 2 bases, with 14 bases spanning the gap. From germline, CDR1 is SNHLY and CDR2 FYNNEI. CDR3 size: 15 residues.

The chain combines TRBV7-9 with TRBJ1-2, with D perhaps matching TRBD1 (5 bases). This CDR3 has 14 amino acids. From germline, CDR1 is SEHNR and CDR2 FQNEAQ (reference sequence). Trimming left V 5 bases short and J 5 bases short, with 15 bases between. The CDR3 sequence: CASSPGRDSYGYTF. The CDR3 DNA reads as TGTGCCAGCAGCCCGGGCAGGGACTCATATGGCTACACCTTC.

This rearrangement joins TRBV11-2 to TRBJ2-3, with D possibly being TRBD1 (5 bases). In germline, CDR1 is SGHAT, CDR2 FQNNGV. Trimming removed 2 bases at V and 0 bases at J, with 15 bases between. The CDR3 extends over 17 amino acids. CDR3 sequence (DNA): TGTGCCAGCAGCTTAATCCGTGACAGCCCTAGCACAGATACGCAGTATTTT. This codes for CASSLIRDSPSTDTQYF.

The chain carries TRBV4-1 and TRBJ2-5; a weak D match, TRBD1 (6 bases). The CDR3 runs 14 residues. Germline CDR1 MGHRA, CDR2 YSYEKL. Between the trimmed V and J ends, which lost 1 base and 3 bases, there was a span of 9 bases. The CDR3 sequence: CASSQADREETQYF. The CDR3 DNA is TGCGCCAGCAGCCAAGCGGACAGAGAAGAGACCCAGTACTTC.

The V and J genes are TRBV6-6 and TRBJ1-5; TRBD1 might be the D (5 bases). Germline CDR1 reads MNHNY; CDR2 reads SVGAGI (reference sequence). This CDR3 is built from 15 residues. Trimming shortened V by 4 bases and J by 0 bases, and 10 bases separated the two germline ends. CDR3 residues: CASSSRANSNQPQHF. For the CDR3, the DNA is TGTGCCAGCAGTTCCAGGGCAAATAGCAATCAGCCCCAGCATTTT.

The rearrangement joins TRBV4-1 to TRBJ1-5; TRBD1 is a possible D gene (5 bases). The V end was cut by 6 bases, the J end by 2 bases, with 14 bases between. Germline lookup yields CDR1 MGHRA and CDR2 YSYEKL. The CDR3 extends over 15 amino acids. CDR3 coding DNA: TGCGCCAGCAGTGTCGGGAGGGACGGCAATCAGCCCCAGCATTTT. Translated, it gives CASSVGRDGNQPQHF.

The chain has TRBV7-9 and TRBJ2-1, with 9 positions matching TRBD2. Trimming at V came to 5 bases and at J to 6 bases, leaving 8 bases not matched to a gene. This CDR3 is built from 15 residues. CDR1 is SEHNR, CDR2 FQNEAQ, per germline (reference sequence). CDR3 amino acids: CASSHTRGRGNEQFF. Written as DNA, the CDR3 is TGTGCCAGCAGCCATACGCGCGGGAGGGGCAATGAGCAGTTCTTC.

This chain connects TRBV11-2 to TRBJ2-7; D might be TRBD1 or TRBD2, each matching 5 bases. Germline loops: CDR1 SGHAT, CDR2 FQNNGV. V was clipped by 4 bases and J by 3 bases, with 10 bases between them. The CDR3 runs to 13 residues. DNA for the CDR3: TGTGCCAGCAGCTGGGACGGCTACTACGAGCAGTACTTC. This codes for CASSWDGYYEQYF.

The chain is built from TRBV19 and TRBJ1-2; D not certain. V dropped 4 bases and J dropped 0 bases, with 15 bases sitting between them. Germline-derived CDR1 and CDR2 are LNHDA and SQIVND (reference sequence). The CDR3 is 16 amino acids. The CDR3 nucleotides are TGTGCCAGTAGTACCCCCCCCCGGGATGCTAACTATGGCTACACCTTC. Translating it yields CASSTPPRDANYGYTF.

The chain employs TRBV4-1 and TRBJ1-5, with 7 bases identical to TRBD1. V was pared by 4 bases and J by 1 base, with 4 bases of the junction left unmatched. The CDR3 is 15 residues long. Germline CDR1 reads MGHRA; CDR2 reads YSYEKL. Here the CDR3 DNA reads TGCGCCAGCAGCCTGACAGGGTTGAGCAATCAGCCCCAGCATTTT. The encoded protein is CASSLTGLSNQPQHF.

The chain couples TRBV6-6 to TRBJ1-1; D might be TRBD1 (5 bases). Deletions cut 6 bases from V and 2 bases from J, with 19 bases between. Per the germline V gene, CDR1 is MNHNY and CDR2 is SVGAGI (reference sequence). There are 16 residues in the CDR3. CDR3 coding DNA: TGTGCCAGCAGACCCCCGGGGGGGGGAGTAAACACTGAAGCTTTCTTT. Amino acids: CASRPPGGGVNTEAFF.